One and the same sample provided the 31 T cell receptor beta chains below, sequenced in a study of early T cells in non-severe SARS-CoV-2 infection. TCRdb itself ran the 5' RACE reads through MiXCR, one entry per CDR3 protein. The sample includes some 66,000 distinct CDR3 sequences, under 15% of them seen just once. Sequences were obtained from whole blood. Receptors were obtained from an adult who was a healthcare worker with PCR-confirmed SARS-CoV-2 infection or an uninfected control (not recorded which).

Remarks on this clonotype: One end of the junction fails to match germline, which may point to a read error. In nucleotides, the CDR3 is TGTGCCAGCAGCCCCGGGAGGCAGGGGATGTATTTT. Translating it yields CASSPGRQGMYF. This chain links TRBV7-9 with TRBJ1-5, with D possibly being TRBD1 (6 bases). This CDR3 has 12 amino acids. In germline, CDR1 is SEHNR, CDR2 FQNEAQ (reference sequence).

A few counts support this clonotype. The chain recombines TRBV7-8 with TRBJ1-4, with 7 bases fitting TRBD1. Per the germline V gene, CDR1 is SGHVS and CDR2 is FQNEAQ. The V and J ends lost 5 bases and 8 bases, in that order; junction bases with no gene match: 8. CDR3 length: 14 residues. The CDR3 nucleotides are TGTGCCAGCAGCCAAACAGGGGTCAGCGAAAAACTGTTTTTT. This sequence encodes CASSQTGVSEKLFF.

This clonotype has at least ten counts. The rearrangement uses TRBV6-1 and TRBJ2-7, with no clear D. The CDR3 is 11 residues long. Between the trimmed V and J ends, which lost 3 bases and 2 bases, there was a span of 2 bases. The V gene's germline CDR1 is MNHNS and CDR2 SASEGT. The CDR3 region is CASSDAYEQYF. The CDR3 DNA reads TGTGCCAGCAGTGATGCCTACGAGCAGTACTTC.

This clonotype was counted many times. V and J are TRBV5-1 and TRBJ2-1, with 8 bases that match TRBD2. From germline, CDR1 is SGHRS and CDR2 YFSETQ. J lost 8 bases, V lost 1 base, and 5 bases had no gene match. The CDR3 sequence is 14 residues long. CDR3 residues: CASSLQAGDYEQFF. CDR3 DNA sequence: TGCGCCAGCAGCTTGCAAGCGGGAGATTATGAGCAGTTCTTC.

This clonotype has at least ten counts. The chain recombines TRBV4-1 with TRBJ1-1; 10 bases map to TRBD1. This CDR3 is built from 17 residues. CDR1 MGHRA and CDR2 YSYEKL come from the germline V gene. Trimming cost V 1 base and J 8 bases; bases outside gene matches: 13. The CDR3 region is CASSQAKGQGLSAEAFF. The DNA of the CDR3 is TGCGCCAGCAGCCAAGCCAAGGGACAGGGGCTCTCGGCCGAAGCTTTCTTT.

The chain is built from TRBV10-2 and TRBJ1-1; D ambiguous. V was clipped by 1 base and J by 8 bases, with 17 bases between them. This CDR3 has 15 residues. The germline gives CDR1 WSHSY, CDR2 SAAADI. In nucleotides, the CDR3 is TGCGCCAGCAGTGAGTACCGACAAGGGTCAATCGAAGCTTTCTTT. Translating it yields CASSEYRQGSIEAFF.

This clonotype came up a few times. The rearrangement joins TRBV20-1 to TRBJ2-3; weak D call: TRBD2 (7 bases). Germline V gives CDR1 DFQATT, CDR2 SNEGSKA (reference sequence). Trimming shortened V by 0 bases and J by 4 bases, and 14 bases separated the two germline ends. This CDR3 comprises 15 residues. The CDR3, as DNA: TGCAGTGCTAGAGATCGACGGGGGGCCCCAGATACGCAGTATTTT. It yields the protein CSARDRRGAPDTQYF.

This clonotype was observed a few times. V is TRBV19 and J is TRBJ2-2; 10 bases align to TRBD2. Germline lookup yields CDR1 LNHDA and CDR2 SQIVND (reference sequence). V shed 3 bases and J 0 bases; nucleotides not matched to a gene: 1. The CDR3 spans 16 residues. In DNA, the CDR3 is TGTGCCAGTAGTATGAGCGGGAGGGCGAACACCGGGGAGCTGTTTTTT. This translates into CASSMSGRANTGELFF.

The chain joins TRBV11-2 to TRBJ2-1; D possibly uses TRBD1 or TRBD2 (5 bases each). Trimming took off 8 bases at V and 7 bases at J, with 15 bases between the two ends. This CDR3 is built from 13 residues. Germline V gives CDR1 SGHAT, CDR2 FQNNGV. The CDR3 region has the DNA TGTGCCAGCGCGAGGGGCAGGAGGAATGAGCAGTTCTTC. This sequence encodes CASARGRRNEQFF.

The chain carries TRBV5-5 and TRBJ1-4; no clear D gene. The CDR3 sequence is 12 residues long. V was clipped by 4 bases and J by 4 bases, with 5 bases between them. From germline, CDR1 is SGHKS and CDR2 YYEKEE (reference sequence). CDR3 protein: CASSRINEKLFF. DNA for the CDR3: TGTGCCAGCAGCCGCATTAATGAAAAACTGTTTTTT.

This clonotype was seen a handful of times. V gene TRBV29-1 combines with J gene TRBJ1-1; D might be TRBD1 (5 bases). Germline CDR1 is SQVTM and CDR2 is ANQGSEA. Between the trimmed V and J ends, which lost 4 bases and 0 bases, there was a span of 12 bases. CDR3 length: 14 amino acids. The DNA of the CDR3 is TGCAGCGTTGGAGAGACAGAAATGAACACTGAAGCTTTCTTT. Residues: CSVGETEMNTEAFF.

The rearrangement joins TRBV11-2 to TRBJ2-2; a possible D gene is TRBD1 (6 bases). The CDR3 is 14 residues long. V was pared by 5 bases and J by 4 bases, with 11 bases between. The germline V gene encodes CDR1 SGHAT and CDR2 FQNNGV. CDR3 loop: CASSRTGSTGELFF. In nucleotides, the CDR3 is TGTGCCAGCAGCAGAACAGGGTCCACCGGGGAGCTGTTTTTT.

There are many counts of this clonotype. The V call is TRBV7-2, the J call TRBJ2-4; no definite D call. The CDR3 runs 14 residues. From germline, CDR1 is SGHTA and CDR2 FQGNSA. V was clipped by 4 bases and J by 2 bases, with 9 bases between them. CDR3 DNA sequence: TGTGCCAGCAGCTCAGGAACCCCCAAAAACATTCAGTACTTC. Protein sequence: CASSSGTPKNIQYF.

In its sample, this clonotype was seen many times. The chain uses TRBV20-1 and TRBJ2-5, with 7 bases identical to TRBD2. Germline-derived CDR1 and CDR2 are DFQATT and SNEGSKA (reference sequence). V lost 3 bases, J lost 5 bases, and 9 bases stayed unmatched. The length of the CDR3 is 14 residues. The CDR3 DNA is TGCAGTGCTAGGGTATGGGGAGGGCCGGAGACCCAGTACTTC. Its translation is CSARVWGGPETQYF.

This clonotype was recorded a few times. This chain joins TRBV7-6 and TRBJ2-3; 7 nucleotides match TRBD2. The germline V gene has CDR1 SGHVS and CDR2 FNYEAQ. Trimming removed 5 bases from V and 3 bases from J; junction bases left unmatched: 14. The CDR3 runs to 17 residues. CDR3 sequence (DNA): TGTGCCAGCAGCCGGACGGAGCGGGATTTATTTACAGATACGCAGTATTTT. Protein product: CASSRTERDLFTDTQYF.

The rearrangement joins TRBV6-2 or TRBV6-3 to TRBJ1-1; no clear D gene. The germline gives CDR1 MNHEY, CDR2 SVGEGT. The CDR3 sequence is 14 residues long. V was trimmed by 6 bases and J by 0 bases, leaving 11 bases between them. This CDR3 is CASRNSGMNTEAFF. CDR3 DNA: TGTGCCAGCAGGAATTCAGGAATGAACACTGAAGCTTTCTTT.

The sample holds many counts of this clonotype. The rearrangement joins TRBV20-1 to TRBJ2-1; 10 positions match TRBD2. V lost 6 bases and J lost 7; bases outside the gene matches: 9. This CDR3 has 14 amino acids. CDR1 is DFQATT and CDR2 is SNEGSKA in the germline V gene (reference sequence). For the CDR3, the DNA is TGCAGTGCCGATCGACTAGCGGGCAATAATGAGCAGTTCTTC. Its protein is CSADRLAGNNEQFF.

The J gene is TRBJ2-2, the V gene TRBV6-2 or TRBV6-3; a weak D match, TRBD2 (5 bases). Trimming took 7 bases from V and 0 from J, leaving 12 bases between them. In germline, CDR1 is MNHEY, CDR2 SVGEGT. This CDR3 contains 15 residues. The CDR3 region has the DNA TGTGCCAGCAACCCAGCGGTTACGAACACCGGGGAGCTGTTTTTT. Translating gives CASNPAVTNTGELFF.

The chain combines TRBV30 with TRBJ2-3, with D unresolved. Germline V CDR1 and CDR2: GTSNPN, SVGIG (reference sequence). V was trimmed by 3 bases and J by 0 bases, leaving 4 bases between them. The CDR3 extends over 12 amino acids. The CDR3 DNA follows: TGTGCCTGGAGGCATAGCACAGATACGCAGTATTTT. Amino acids: CAWRHSTDTQYF.

This clonotype was seen many times. The chain joins TRBV18 to TRBJ2-3; D remains unclear. The CDR3 runs 14 residues. The V end was cut by 2 bases, the J end by 2 bases, with 8 bases between. Germline CDR1 KGHSH, CDR2 LQKENI. The chain's CDR3 is CASSPSENTDTQYF. CDR3 in DNA: TGTGCCAGCTCACCATCCGAAAACACAGATACGCAGTATTTT.

This clonotype was observed at least ten times. The chain uses TRBV24-1 and TRBJ2-5, with 8 nucleotides matching TRBD1. This CDR3 has 15 amino acids. The V gene end was trimmed by 4 bases and the J gene end by 5 bases; junction bases not matched to a gene: 8. Germline V gives CDR1 KGHDR, CDR2 SFDVKD. The CDR3 DNA is TGTGCCACCAGTGACCCGACAGGGGCCGGGGAGACCCAGTACTTC. Encoded protein: CATSDPTGAGETQYF.

Worth noting for this clonotype: This likely comes from a read error, as the CDR3 has no conserved phenylalanine or tryptophan at its end. The DNA is left out, because the CDR3 cannot be placed on it with certainty; the CDR3 is given as TCRdb lists it. The CDR3 reads CASSAKEETP. The rearrangement links TRBV21-1 to TRBJ2-3; the table's D call, TRBD2, was not checked against the DNA. TRBV21-1 is designated a pseudogene. The CDR3 spans 10 residues, counting both ends.

In its sample, this clonotype was seen many times. In nucleotides, the CDR3 is TGCAGCGTTGCAGTCCAAGCCTTGACGAATGAAAAACTGTTTTTT. Translation: CSVAVQALTNEKLFF. The chain has TRBV29-1 and TRBJ1-4; no clear D. Looked up from germline, CDR1 is SQVTM and CDR2 is ANQGSEA. Trimming left V 4 bases short and J 5 bases short, with 17 bases between. The CDR3 is made up of 15 amino acids. Using reference TRBV29-1 and TRBJ1-4 for the parts outside the CDR3, the full variable domain is SAVISQKPSRDICQRGTSLTIQCQVDSQVTMMFWYRQQPGQSLTLIATANQGSEATYESGFVIDKFPISRPNLTFSTLTVSNMSPEDSSIYLCSVAVQALTNEKLFFGSGTQLSVL.

This clonotype has more than one count but fewer than ten. The chain uses TRBV2 and TRBJ2-3; D not certain. CDR3 length equals 16 residues. Germline CDR1 reads SNHLY; CDR2 reads FYNNEI. V shed 7 bases and J shed 5 bases, with 22 bases lying between them. CDR3 DNA: TGTGCCAGCACGCCCGGGCGACTTGCCCGCGGAGATACGCAGTATTTT. Protein product: CASTPGRLARGDTQYF.

This clonotype was recorded at least ten times. The chain is built from TRBV10-1 and TRBJ2-7; 7 bases are a match to TRBD1. The J segment lost 0 bases and the V segment lost 6 bases, leaving 5 bases of the junction unmatched. This CDR3 is built from 14 residues. Germline assignment: CDR1 WNHNN and CDR2 SYGVQD (reference sequence). The CDR3 region is CASSRDSYSYEQYF. In DNA, the CDR3 is TGCGCCAGCAGCCGGGACAGCTACTCCTACGAGCAGTACTTC.

The J gene is TRBJ1-1, the V gene TRBV29-1; no clear D. The V and J ends lost 4 bases and 4 bases respectively, with 7 bases between them. Germline CDR1 and CDR2: SQVTM and ANQGSEA. The CDR3 is 11 residues long. CDR3 protein: CSVGTGTEAFF. The DNA for the CDR3 is TGCAGCGTTGGGACGGGCACTGAAGCTTTCTTT.

The rearrangement joins TRBV6-1 to TRBJ2-7, with unresolved D. The ends were cut back, 0 bases at V and 5 bases at J, with 5 bases in the middle. CDR1 and CDR2 from the germline V gene are MNHNS and SASEGT. There are 12 residues in the CDR3. Here the CDR3 reads CASSEAFHEQYF. The CDR3 coding sequence is TGTGCCAGCAGTGAAGCCTTCCACGAGCAGTACTTC.

This clonotype was counted only a few times. The chain has TRBV7-9 and TRBJ2-5; 8 bases align to TRBD1. The V segment lost 1 base and the J segment 0 bases; nucleotides outside the gene matches: 4. The CDR3 consists of 16 residues. Germline values: CDR1 SEHNR, CDR2 FQNEAQ (reference sequence). The CDR3 nucleotides read TGTGCCAGCAGCTTAGGGGCAGGGGGCTACCAAGAGACCCAGTACTTC. Encoded protein: CASSLGAGGYQETQYF.

This clonotype occurred a few times. The chain is built from TRBV6-5 and TRBJ1-2; D is uncertain. CDR3 length: 13 residues. Germline CDR1 and CDR2: MNHEY and SVGAGI. The V gene lost 2 bases and the J gene lost 6 bases, with 10 bases spanning the gap. The CDR3 is CASSYGRLDGYTF. Here the CDR3 DNA reads TGTGCCAGCAGTTACGGCAGGCTTGATGGCTACACCTTC.

This clonotype showed up many times. This chain connects TRBV12-3 or TRBV12-4 to TRBJ1-1; D uncertain. The ends were cut back, 1 base at V and 7 bases at J, with 13 bases in the middle. The CDR3 loop spans 14 amino acids. In DNA, the CDR3 is TGTGCCAGCAGTTTAGGCCTCGGAGGTGTTGAAGCTTTCTTT. Its translation: CASSLGLGGVEAFF.

This clonotype was seen a few times. The chain links TRBV10-3 to TRBJ2-5; D is unresolved. The CDR3 runs 14 residues. Deletions cut 0 bases from V and 3 bases from J, with 8 bases between. Germline values: CDR1 ENHRY, CDR2 SYGVKD. The CDR3 sequence: CAISESGPKETQYF. DNA of the CDR3: TGTGCCATCAGTGAGTCGGGCCCGAAAGAGACCCAGTACTTC.